A selection of T cell receptor beta chains follows, all from one sample in a study of CD8 T cells in Susac syndrome. Each CDR3 protein gets one entry after TCRdb re-called the immunoSEQ multiplex PCR reads with MiXCR. Here the sample spans 230,000 or so distinct CDR3 sequences, 95% being singletons. Sequencing was performed on CD4+ T cells from PBMCs. These receptors all come from a human donor with multiple sclerosis. CDR3s include the opening cysteine and the closing phenylalanine or tryptophan. Each record gives: D gene, clone size, V gene, J gene, CDR3 length, CDR3 DNA, CDR3 protein. The D gene is left open where the match is weak. Clone size is shown for a subset of rows, as once, few, many or a class of expanded clone.

.	.	TRBV27	TRBJ2-5	14	TGTGCCAGCAGTTTTAGAGTTGGAGGAGAGACCCAGTACTTC	CASSFRVGGETQYF
.	.	TRBV4-1	TRBJ2-3	16	TGCGCCAGCAGCCAAGTTAATCTCGTTGCCACAGATACGCAGTATTTT	CASSQVNLVATDTQYF
.	.	TRBV18	TRBJ2-5	11	TGTGCCACCCGACAGCAAGAGACCCAGTACTTC	CATRQQETQYF
.	.	TRBV27	TRBJ2-7	15	TGTGCCAGCAGGTCTGGACGGGGTTTTACCTACGAGCAGTACTTC	CASRSGRGFTYEQYF
TRBD1	once	TRBV7-2	TRBJ2-5	15	TGTGCCAGCAGCTTAACCCGGGACAGCCGAGAGACCCAGTACTTC	CASSLTRDSRETQYF
TRBD2	.	TRBV2	TRBJ2-5	15	TGTGCCAGCAGTGAGGTAGCGGGGGGGTTTGAGACCCAGTACTTC	CASSEVAGGFETQYF
.	.	TRBV24-1	TRBJ2-3	14	TGTGCCACCAGCGAGCGTAGAGACACAGATACGCAGTATTTT	CATSERRDTDTQYF
.	.	TRBV20-1	TRBJ1-4	13	TGCAGTGCCCTACAGGGCGTTAATGAAAAACTGTTTTTT	CSALQGVNEKLFF
.	once	TRBV30	TRBJ2-3	15	TGTGCCTGGAAGGTCGGGGCGTTTAGCACAGATACGCAGTATTTT	CAWKVGAFSTDTQYF
.	.	TRBV3-1	TRBJ1-2	13	TGTGCCAGCAGCTCCCGACACGTCTATGGCTACACCTTC	CASSSRHVYGYTF
TRBD1	.	TRBV29-1	TRBJ1-1	15	TGCAGCGTTTCTATCTCCGGGACAGGGACCACTGAAGCTTTCTTT	CSVSISGTGTTEAFF
.	.	TRBV20-1	TRBJ2-5	13	TGCAGTGCTAGAGCGGAGCTTGGACCGGCCCAGTACTTC	CSARAELGPAQYF
TRBD1	.	TRBV3-1	TRBJ1-1	15	TGTGCCAGCAGCCAAGCGACAGGGGGGAACACTGAAGCTTTCTTT	CASSQATGGNTEAFF